This T cell receptor (beta chain) was documented in a study of blood T cell repertoires in COVID-19. Study as a whole: The origin of the acute and convalescent COVID-19 samples was the United States, Italy and Spain.

This table comes from immunoSEQ multiplex PCR, and its TCRdb copy is limited to in-frame clones, with some not included. The sample records some 170,000 clones, roughly nine tenths being singletons. The receptor's source is a human donor with acute COVID-19. The donor label of this sample is uncertain. Specimen: PBMCs or T cells enriched from blood (not recorded which).

CDR3 protein: CASSQGQAFF. The CDR3 DNA is TGTGCCAGCAGCCAAGGGCAGGCTTTCTTT. The V call is TRBV3-1 (or the pseudogene TRBV3-2), the J call TRBJ1-1; D gene ambiguous. Trimming shortened V by 1 base and J by 11 bases, and 5 bases separated the two germline ends. The germline V gene encodes CDR1 LGHDT and CDR2 YNNKEL (reference sequence). This CDR3 has 10 residues.